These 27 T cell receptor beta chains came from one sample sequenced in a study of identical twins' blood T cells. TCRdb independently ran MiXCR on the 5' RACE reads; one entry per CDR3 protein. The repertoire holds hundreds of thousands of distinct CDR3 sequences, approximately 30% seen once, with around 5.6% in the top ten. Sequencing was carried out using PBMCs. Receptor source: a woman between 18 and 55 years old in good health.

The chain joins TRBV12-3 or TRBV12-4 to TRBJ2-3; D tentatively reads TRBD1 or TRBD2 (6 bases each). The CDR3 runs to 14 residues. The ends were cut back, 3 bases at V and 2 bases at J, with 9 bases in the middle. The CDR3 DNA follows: TGTGCCAGCAGTTTCGGGGGCAACACAGATACGCAGTATTTT. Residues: CASSFGGNTDTQYF.

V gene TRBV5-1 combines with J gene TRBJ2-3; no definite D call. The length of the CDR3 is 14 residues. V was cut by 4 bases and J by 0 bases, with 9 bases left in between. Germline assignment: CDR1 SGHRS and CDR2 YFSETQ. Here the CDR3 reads CASSRTASTDTQYF. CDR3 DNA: TGCGCCAGCAGCCGGACCGCCAGCACAGATACGCAGTATTTT.

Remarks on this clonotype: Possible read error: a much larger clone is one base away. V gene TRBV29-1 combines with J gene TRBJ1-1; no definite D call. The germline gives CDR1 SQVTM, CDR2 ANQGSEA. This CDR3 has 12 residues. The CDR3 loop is CSVDGMNTEASF. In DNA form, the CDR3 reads TGCAGCGTTGATGGGATGAACACTGAAGCTTCCTTT.

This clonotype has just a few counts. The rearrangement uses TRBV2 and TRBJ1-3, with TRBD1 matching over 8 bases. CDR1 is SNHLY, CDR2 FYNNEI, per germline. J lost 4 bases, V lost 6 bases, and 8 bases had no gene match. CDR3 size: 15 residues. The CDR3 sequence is CASSRTGGPGNTIYF. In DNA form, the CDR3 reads TGTGCCAGCAGCCGTACAGGGGGTCCCGGAAACACCATATATTTT. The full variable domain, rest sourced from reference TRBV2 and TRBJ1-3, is EPEVTQTPSHQVTQMGQEVILRCVPISNHLYFYWYRQILGQKVEFLVSFYNNEISEKSEIFDDQFSVERPDGSNFTLKIRSTKLEDSAMYFCASSRTGGPGNTIYFGEGSWLTVV.

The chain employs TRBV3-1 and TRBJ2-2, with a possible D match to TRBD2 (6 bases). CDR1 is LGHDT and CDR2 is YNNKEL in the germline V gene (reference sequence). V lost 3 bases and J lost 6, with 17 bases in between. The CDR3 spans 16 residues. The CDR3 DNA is TGTGCCAGCAGCCATCTTTATAGCGGAGGGTCCGGGGAGCTGTTTTTT. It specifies CASSHLYSGGSGELFF.

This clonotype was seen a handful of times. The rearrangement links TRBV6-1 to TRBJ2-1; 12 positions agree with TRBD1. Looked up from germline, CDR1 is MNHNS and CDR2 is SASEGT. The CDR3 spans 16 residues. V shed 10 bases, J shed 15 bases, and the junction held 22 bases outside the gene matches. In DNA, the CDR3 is TGTGCCACCCATCCTCCGGGGACAGGGGGCCCCGATGGACGGTTCTTC. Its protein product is CATHPPGTGGPDGRFF.

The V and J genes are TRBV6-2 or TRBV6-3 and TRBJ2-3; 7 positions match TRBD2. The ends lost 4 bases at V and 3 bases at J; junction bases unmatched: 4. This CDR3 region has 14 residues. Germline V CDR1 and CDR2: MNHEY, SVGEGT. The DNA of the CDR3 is TGTGCCAGCAGTTCCCTAGCGGTAACAGATACGCAGTATTTT. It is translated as CASSSLAVTDTQYF.

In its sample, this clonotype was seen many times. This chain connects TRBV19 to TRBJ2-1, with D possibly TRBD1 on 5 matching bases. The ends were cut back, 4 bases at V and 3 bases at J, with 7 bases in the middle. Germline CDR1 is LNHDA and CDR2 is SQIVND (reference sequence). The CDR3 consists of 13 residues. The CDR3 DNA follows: TGTGCCAGTAGTACGACAGACTACAATGAGCAGTTCTTC. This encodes CASSTTDYNEQFF.

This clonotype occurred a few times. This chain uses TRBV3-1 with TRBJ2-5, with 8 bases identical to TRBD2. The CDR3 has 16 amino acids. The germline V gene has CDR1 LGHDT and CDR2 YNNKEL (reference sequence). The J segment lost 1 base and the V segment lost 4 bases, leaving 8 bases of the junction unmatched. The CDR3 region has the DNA TGTGCCAGCAGCCCACCAGGGACTAGACGCCAAGAGACCCAGTACTTC. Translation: CASSPPGTRRQETQYF.

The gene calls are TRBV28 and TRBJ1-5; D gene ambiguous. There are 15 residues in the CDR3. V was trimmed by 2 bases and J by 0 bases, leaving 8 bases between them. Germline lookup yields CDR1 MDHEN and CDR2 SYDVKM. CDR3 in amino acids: CASSLHGNSNQPQHF. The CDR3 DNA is TGTGCCAGCAGTTTACATGGAAATAGCAATCAGCCCCAGCATTTT.

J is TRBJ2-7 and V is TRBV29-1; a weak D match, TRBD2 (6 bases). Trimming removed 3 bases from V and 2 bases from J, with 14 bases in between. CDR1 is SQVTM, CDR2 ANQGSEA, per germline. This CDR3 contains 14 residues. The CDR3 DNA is TGCAGCGTTGAGGAGCGGGTGTCCACCTACGAGCAGTACTTC. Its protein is CSVEERVSTYEQYF.

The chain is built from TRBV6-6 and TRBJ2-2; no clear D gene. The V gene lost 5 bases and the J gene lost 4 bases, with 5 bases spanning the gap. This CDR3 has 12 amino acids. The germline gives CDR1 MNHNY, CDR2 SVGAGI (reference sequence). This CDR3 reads CASSIATGELFF. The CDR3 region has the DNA TGTGCCAGCAGTATCGCCACCGGGGAGCTGTTTTTT.

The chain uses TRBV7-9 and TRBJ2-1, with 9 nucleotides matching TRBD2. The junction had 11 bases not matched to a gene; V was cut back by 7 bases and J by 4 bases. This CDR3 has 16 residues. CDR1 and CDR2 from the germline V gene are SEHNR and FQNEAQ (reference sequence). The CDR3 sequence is CASTSSTSGLYNEQFF. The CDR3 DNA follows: TGTGCCAGCACCTCATCGACTAGCGGACTTTACAATGAGCAGTTCTTC. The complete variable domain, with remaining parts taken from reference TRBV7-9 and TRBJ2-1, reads DTGVSQNPRHKITKRGQNVTFRCDPISEHNRLYWYRQTLGQGPEFLTYFQNEAQLEKSRLLSDRFSAERPKGSFSTLEIQRTEQGDSAMYLCASTSSTSGLYNEQFFGPGTRLTVL.

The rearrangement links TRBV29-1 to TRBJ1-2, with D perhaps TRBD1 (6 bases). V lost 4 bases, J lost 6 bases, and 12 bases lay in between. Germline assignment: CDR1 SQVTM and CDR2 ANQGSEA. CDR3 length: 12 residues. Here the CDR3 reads CSVGKAGDGYTF. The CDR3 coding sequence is TGCAGCGTTGGAAAGGCAGGGGATGGCTACACCTTC. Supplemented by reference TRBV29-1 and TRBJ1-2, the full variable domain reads SAVISQKPSRDICQRGTSLTIQCQVDSQVTMMFWYRQQPGQSLTLIATANQGSEATYESGFVIDKFPISRPNLTFSTLTVSNMSPEDSSIYLCSVGKAGDGYTFGSGTRLTVV.

In DNA form, the CDR3 reads TGCAGCGTTGAAGGACAGGGGGTGGGTGGCTACACCTTC. This sequence encodes CSVEGQGVGGYTF. The J gene is TRBJ1-2, the V gene TRBV29-1, with 9 nucleotides matching TRBD1. The junction had 4 bases not matched to a gene; V was cut back by 1 base and J by 7 bases. This CDR3 comprises 13 residues. Germline V CDR1 and CDR2: SQVTM, ANQGSEA.

CDR3 coding DNA: TGTGCCAGCAGCCCTCTCCGGGCCTCGGATGGCTACACCTTC. Protein: CASSPLRASDGYTF. The V call is TRBV6-5, the J call TRBJ1-2; no definite D call. The CDR3 is made up of 14 amino acids. CDR1 and CDR2 (germline): MNHEY, SVGAGI. Trimming removed 6 bases from V and 6 bases from J, with 17 bases in between.

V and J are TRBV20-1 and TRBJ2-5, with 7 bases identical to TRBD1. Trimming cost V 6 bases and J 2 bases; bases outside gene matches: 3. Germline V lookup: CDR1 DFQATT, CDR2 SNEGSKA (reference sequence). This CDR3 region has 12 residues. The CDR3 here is CSAKGQQETQYF. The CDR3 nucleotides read TGCAGTGCAAAGGGACAGCAAGAGACCCAGTACTTC.

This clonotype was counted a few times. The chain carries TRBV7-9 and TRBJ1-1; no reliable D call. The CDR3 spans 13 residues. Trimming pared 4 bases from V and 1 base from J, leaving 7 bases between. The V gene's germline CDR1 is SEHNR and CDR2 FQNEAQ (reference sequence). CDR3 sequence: CASSSPENTEAFF. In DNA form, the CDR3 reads TGTGCCAGCAGCTCTCCAGAGAACACTGAAGCTTTCTTT.

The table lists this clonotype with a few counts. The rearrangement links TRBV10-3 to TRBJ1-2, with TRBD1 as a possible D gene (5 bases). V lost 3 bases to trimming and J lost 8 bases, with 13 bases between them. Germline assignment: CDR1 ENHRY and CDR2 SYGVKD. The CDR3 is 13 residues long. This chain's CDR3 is CAISDRATEGYTF. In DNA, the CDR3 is TGTGCCATCAGTGACAGGGCAACAGAGGGCTACACCTTC.

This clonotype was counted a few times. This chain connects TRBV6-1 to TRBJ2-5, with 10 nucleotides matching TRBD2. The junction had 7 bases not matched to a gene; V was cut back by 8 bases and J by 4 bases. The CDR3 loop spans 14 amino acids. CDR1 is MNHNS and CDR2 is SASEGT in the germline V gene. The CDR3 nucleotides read TGTGCCAGCCGCCTAGCGGGAGAATCAGAGACCCAGTACTTC. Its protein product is CASRLAGESETQYF.

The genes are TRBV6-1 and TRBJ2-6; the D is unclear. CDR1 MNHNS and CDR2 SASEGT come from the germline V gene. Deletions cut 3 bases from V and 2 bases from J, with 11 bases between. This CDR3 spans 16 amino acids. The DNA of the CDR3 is TGTGCCAGCAGTGAGGCACCTCGACCTGGGGCCAACGTCCTGACTTTC. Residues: CASSEAPRPGANVLTF.

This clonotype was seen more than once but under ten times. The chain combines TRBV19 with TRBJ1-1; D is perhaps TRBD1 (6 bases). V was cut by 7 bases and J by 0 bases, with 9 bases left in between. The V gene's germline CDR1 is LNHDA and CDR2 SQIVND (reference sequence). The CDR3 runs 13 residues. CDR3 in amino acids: CASNRVMNTEAFF. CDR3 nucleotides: TGTGCCAGTAACAGGGTCATGAACACTGAAGCTTTCTTT. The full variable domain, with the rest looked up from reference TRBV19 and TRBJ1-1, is DGGITQSPKYLFRKEGQNVTLSCEQNLNHDAMYWYRQDPGQGLRLIYYSQIVNDFQKGDIAEGYSVSREKKESFPLTVTSAQKNPTAFYLCASNRVMNTEAFFGQGTRLTVV.

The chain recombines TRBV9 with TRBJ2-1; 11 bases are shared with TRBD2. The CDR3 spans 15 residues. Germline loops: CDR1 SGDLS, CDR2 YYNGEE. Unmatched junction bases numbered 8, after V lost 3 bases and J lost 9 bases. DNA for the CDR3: TGTGCCAGCAGCGCGTGGCTAGCGGGAGGAGGTGAGCAGTTCTTC. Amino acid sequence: CASSAWLAGGGEQFF.

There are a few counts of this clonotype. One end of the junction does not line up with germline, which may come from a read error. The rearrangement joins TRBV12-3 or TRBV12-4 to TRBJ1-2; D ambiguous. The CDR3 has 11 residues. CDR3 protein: CASSLYYAYTF. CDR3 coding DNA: TGTGCCAGCAGTTTATACTATGCCTACACCTTC.

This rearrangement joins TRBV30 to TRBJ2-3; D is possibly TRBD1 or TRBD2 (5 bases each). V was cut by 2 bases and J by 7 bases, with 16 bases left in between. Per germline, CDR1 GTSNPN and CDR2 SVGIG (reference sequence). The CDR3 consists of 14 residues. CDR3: CAWSPLGVLYTQYF. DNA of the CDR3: TGTGCCTGGAGTCCCCTGGGGGTCCTGTATACGCAGTATTTT. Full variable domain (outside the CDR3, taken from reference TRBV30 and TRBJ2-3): SQTIHQWPATLVQPVGSPLSLECTVEGTSNPNLYWYRQAAGRGLQLLFYSVGIGQISSEVPQNLSASRPQDRQFILSSKKLLLSDSGFYLCAWSPLGVLYTQYFGPGTRLTVL.

The CDR3 bases are TGTGCCAGTAGTATAGGGCTAGCGGGAGTGCCCTTCTTC. Its protein product is CASSIGLAGVPFF. The gene calls are TRBV19 and TRBJ2-1; 10 nucleotides match TRBD2. Trimming took 1 base from V and 16 from J; bases not matched to a gene: 7. Germline V gene data show CDR1 as LNHDA and CDR2 as SQIVND (reference sequence). The CDR3 has 13 amino acids.

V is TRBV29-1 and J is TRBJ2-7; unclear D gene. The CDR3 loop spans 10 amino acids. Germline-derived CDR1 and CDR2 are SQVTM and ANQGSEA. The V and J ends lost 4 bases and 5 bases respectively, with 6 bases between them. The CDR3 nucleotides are TGCAGCGTTGGTGGTGACGAGCAGTACTTC. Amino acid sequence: CSVGGDEQYF.